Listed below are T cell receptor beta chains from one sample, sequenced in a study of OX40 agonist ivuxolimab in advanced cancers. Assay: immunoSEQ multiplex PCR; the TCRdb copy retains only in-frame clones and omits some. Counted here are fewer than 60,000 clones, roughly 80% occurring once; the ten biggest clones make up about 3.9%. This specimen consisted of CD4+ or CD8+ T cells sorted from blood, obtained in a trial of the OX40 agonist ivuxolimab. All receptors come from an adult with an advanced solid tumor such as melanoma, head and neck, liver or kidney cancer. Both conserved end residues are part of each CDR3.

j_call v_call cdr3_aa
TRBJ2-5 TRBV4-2 CASSQGLAGGETQYF
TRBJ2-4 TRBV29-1 CSVGMTGGNIQYF
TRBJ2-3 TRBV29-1 CSVALAGRTDTQYF
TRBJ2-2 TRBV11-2 CASSLVAITGELFF
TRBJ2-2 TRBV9 CASSVGNTGELFF
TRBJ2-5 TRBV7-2 CASSPKRGGPKETQYF
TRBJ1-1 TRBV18 CASSPQTAGYNTEAFF
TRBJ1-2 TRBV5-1 CASREGQGREGYTF
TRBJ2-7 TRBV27 CASSTPLRQGRSYEQYF
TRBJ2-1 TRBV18 CASSPLGAGVAYNEQFF
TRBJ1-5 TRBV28 CASSETGGDQPQHF
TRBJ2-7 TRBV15 CATSRDGGWRSYEQYF
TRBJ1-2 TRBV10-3 CATGQGNYGYTF
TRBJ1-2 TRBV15 CATIPSGQSSAYGYTF
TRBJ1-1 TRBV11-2 CASSSDRVRNTEAFF
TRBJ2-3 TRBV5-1 CASSLERRTSTDTQYF
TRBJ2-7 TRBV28 CASTPGNSYEQYF
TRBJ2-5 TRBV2 CASRGYFQETQYF
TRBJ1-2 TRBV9 CASSVGVQSRGYTF
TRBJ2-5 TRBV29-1 CITGGGGETQYF
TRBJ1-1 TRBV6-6 CASSPTGNTEAFF
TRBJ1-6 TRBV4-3 CASSQGGRATGGNSPLHF
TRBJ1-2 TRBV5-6 CASSLPGTVVVGGYTF
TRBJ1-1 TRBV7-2 CASSLVGTPTEAFF
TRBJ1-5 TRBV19 CASSMAGGAPNNQPQHF
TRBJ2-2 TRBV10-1 CASSGTGANTGELFF
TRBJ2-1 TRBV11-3 CASSLFWTSGASYNEQFF
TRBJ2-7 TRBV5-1 CASSFPGTGVYEQYF
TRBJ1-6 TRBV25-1 CASSEYWDNSPLHF
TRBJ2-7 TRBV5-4 CASSLQERAYEQYF
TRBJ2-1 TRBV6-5 CASSYSASGTDEQFF
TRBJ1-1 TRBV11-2 CASSFDRANTEAFF
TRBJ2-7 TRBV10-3 CAIKGGTGVNEQYF
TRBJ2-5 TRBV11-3 CASSLGGTETQYF
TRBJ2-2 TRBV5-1 CASGTGNADTGELFF
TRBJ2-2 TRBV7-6 CASSLAPLNTGELFF
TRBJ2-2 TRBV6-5 CASRQQGSTGELFF
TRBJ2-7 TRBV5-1 CASSLAGPEQYF
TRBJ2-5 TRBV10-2 CASSDKGTGVETQYF
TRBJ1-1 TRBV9 CASSVEGQGDRAFF
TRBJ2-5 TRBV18 CASSPTGGGETQYF
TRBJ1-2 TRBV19 CACTKALNYGYTF
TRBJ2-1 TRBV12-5 CASGLKLSGSYNEQFF
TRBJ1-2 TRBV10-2 CASSEGTGGKDGYTF
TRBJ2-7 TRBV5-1 CASSLGTGYYEQYF
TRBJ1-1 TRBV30 CAWRQGSNTEAFF